The source of this T cell receptor (beta chain) is a study of blood T cell repertoires in COVID-19. Study context: Donors in the United States, Italy and Spain gave samples during acute or convalescent COVID-19. The cDNA or gDNA used as material had been derived from T cells, B-cell-depleted T cells, or PBMCs.

Germline CDR1 SGHNT, CDR2 YYREEE (reference sequence). V was pared by 4 bases and J by 0 bases, with 2 bases of the junction left unmatched. The length of the CDR3 is 16 residues. Per the original data handling: Nucleated cell counts were estimated from reference gene primer amplification. The table came from immunoSEQ multiplex PCR; TCRdb's copy has only in-frame clones and leaves some out. That table furnishes V, J and clone size, whereas the DNA furnished D and trimming. The sample contains some 45,000 clones, more than 65% of which appear only once. The sample comprised peripheral blood. This sequence joins TRBV5-4 and TRBJ2-2, with 11 bases identical to TRBD2. The receptor was isolated from a human donor in a cohort sampled during active COVID-19. The CDR3 DNA reads TGTGCCAGCAGCCCGGGACTAGCGGCGAACACCGGGGAGCTGTTTTTT. The encoded protein is CASSPGLAANTGELFF.